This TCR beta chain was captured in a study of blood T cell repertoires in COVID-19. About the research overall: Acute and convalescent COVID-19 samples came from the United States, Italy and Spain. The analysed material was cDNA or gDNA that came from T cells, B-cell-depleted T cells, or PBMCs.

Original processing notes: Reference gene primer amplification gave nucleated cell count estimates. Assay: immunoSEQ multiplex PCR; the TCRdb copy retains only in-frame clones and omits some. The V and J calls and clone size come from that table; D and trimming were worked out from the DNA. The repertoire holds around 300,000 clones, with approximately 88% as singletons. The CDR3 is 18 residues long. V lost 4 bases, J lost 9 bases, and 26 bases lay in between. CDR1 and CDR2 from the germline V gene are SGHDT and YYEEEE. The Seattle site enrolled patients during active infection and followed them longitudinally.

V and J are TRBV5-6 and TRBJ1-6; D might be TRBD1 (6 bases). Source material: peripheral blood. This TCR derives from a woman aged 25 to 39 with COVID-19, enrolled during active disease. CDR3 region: CASSHKAPLRGLGSPLHF. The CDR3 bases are TGTGCCAGCAGCCACAAGGCCCCGCTCAGGGGCCTAGGTTCACCCCTCCACTTT.